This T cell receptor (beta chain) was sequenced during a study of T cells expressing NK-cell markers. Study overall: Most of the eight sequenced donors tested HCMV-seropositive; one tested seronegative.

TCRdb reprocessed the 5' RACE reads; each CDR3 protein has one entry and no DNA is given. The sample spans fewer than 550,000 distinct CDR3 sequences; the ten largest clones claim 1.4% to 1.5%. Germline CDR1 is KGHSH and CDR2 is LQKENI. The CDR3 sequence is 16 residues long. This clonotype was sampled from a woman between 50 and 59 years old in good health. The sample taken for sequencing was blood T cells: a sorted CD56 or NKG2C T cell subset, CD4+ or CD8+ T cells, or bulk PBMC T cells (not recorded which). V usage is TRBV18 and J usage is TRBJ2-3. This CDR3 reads CASSPLHGPSTDTQYF.